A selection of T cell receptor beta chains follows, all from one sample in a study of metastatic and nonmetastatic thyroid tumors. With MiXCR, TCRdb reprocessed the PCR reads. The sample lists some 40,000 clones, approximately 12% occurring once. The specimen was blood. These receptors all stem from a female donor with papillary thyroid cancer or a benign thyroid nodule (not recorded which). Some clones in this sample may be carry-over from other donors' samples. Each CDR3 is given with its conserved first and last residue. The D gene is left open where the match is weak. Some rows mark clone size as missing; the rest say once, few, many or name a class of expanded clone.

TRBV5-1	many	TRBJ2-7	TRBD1	CASRNTGVSYEQYF	TGCGCCAGCAGGAACACAGGGGTCTCCTACGAGCAGTACTTC
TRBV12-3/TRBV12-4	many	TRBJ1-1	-	CASSLGARGRQEAFF	TGTGCCAGCAGTTTAGGGGCCCGGGGCAGGCAAGAAGCTTTCTTT
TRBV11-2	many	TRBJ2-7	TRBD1	CASSSTPGTGGVEQYF	TGTGCCAGCAGTTCGACGCCCGGGACAGGGGGTGTCGAGCAGTACTTC
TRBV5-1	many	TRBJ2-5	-	CASSLGGQETQYF	TGCGCCAGCAGCTTGGGCGGACAAGAGACCCAGTACTTC
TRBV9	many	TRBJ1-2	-	CASSAEQGLYRNGYTF	TGTGCCAGCAGCGCCGAGCAGGGGCTCTATCGTAATGGCTACACCTTC
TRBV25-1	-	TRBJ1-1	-	CASSESGGWKTEAIF	TGTGCCAGCAGTGAATCAGGTGGTTGGAAGACTGAAGCTATCTTT
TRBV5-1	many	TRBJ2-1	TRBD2	CASSHPSEAGGPGNEQFF	TGCGCCAGCAGCCACCCTAGCGAGGCGGGAGGGCCGGGGAATGAGCAGTTCTTC
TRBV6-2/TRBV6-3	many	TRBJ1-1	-	CASSSGRITEAFF	TGTGCCAGCAGTTCGGGGCGAATCACTGAAGCTTTCTTT
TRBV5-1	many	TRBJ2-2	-	CASSLAPTVNTGELFF	TGCGCCAGCAGCTTGGCCCCGACGGTGAACACCGGGGAGCTGTTTTTT
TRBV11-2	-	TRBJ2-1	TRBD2	CASSLQAGGFYNEQFF	TGTGCCAGCAGCTTACAAGCGGGAGGGTTCTACAATGAGCAGTTCTTC
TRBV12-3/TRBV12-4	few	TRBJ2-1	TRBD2	CASSLSSGIYEQFF	TGTGCCAGCAGTTTGAGTAGCGGGATCTATGAGCAGTTCTTC
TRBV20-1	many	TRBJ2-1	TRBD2	CSALGTSGSRNNAEQFF	TGCAGTGCCCTAGGGACTAGCGGGAGCAGGAACAACGCTGAGCAGTTCTTC
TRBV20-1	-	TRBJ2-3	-	CSALDPVPNATFTDTQYF	TGCAGTGCCTTGGATCCGGTACCCAATGCAACTTTCACAGATACGCAGTATTTT
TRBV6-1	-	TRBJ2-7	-	CASSTSCWEYEQYF	TGTGCCAGCAGTACCTCTTGTTGGGAATACGAGCAGTACTTC
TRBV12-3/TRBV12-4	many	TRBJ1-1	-	CASSFEGRNTEAFF	TGTGCCAGCAGTTTCGAGGGCCGGAACACTGAAGCTTTCTTT
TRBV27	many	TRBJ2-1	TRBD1	CASSLGTVRYNEQFF	TGTGCCAGCAGTTTGGGGACAGTAAGGTACAATGAGCAGTTCTTC
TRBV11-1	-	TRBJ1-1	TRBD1	CASSFSGQGWRYTEAFF	TGTGCCAGCAGCTTTTCGGGACAGGGGTGGAGGTACACTGAAGCTTTCTTT
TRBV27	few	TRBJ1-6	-	CASRHRKGGNSPLHF	TGTGCCAGCAGACATCGGAAGGGGGGTAATTCACCCCTCCACTTT
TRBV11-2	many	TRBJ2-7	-	CASSLQYGEQYF	TGTGCCAGCAGCTTACAGTACGGCGAGCAGTACTTC
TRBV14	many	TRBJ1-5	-	CASSQALNQPQHF	TGTGCCAGCAGCCAAGCCTTGAATCAGCCCCAGCATTTT
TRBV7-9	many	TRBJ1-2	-	CASSPTLNYGYTF	TGTGCCAGCAGCCCGACACTTAACTATGGCTACACCTTC
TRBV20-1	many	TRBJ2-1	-	CSAMKSYPYNEQFF	TGCAGTGCAATGAAAAGCTACCCTTACAATGAGCAGTTCTTC
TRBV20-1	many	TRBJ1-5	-	CSASQAGQLGFYSNQPQHF	TGCAGTGCTAGTCAGGCTGGTCAGCTTGGATTCTATAGCAATCAGCCCCAGCATTTT
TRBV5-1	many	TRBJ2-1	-	CASSAGAEQFF	TGCGCCAGCAGCGCCGGAGCGGAGCAGTTCTTC
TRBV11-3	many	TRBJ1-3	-	CASSLDSSSGNTIYF	TGTGCCAGCAGCTTGGACAGCAGCTCTGGAAACACCATATATTTT
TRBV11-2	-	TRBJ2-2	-	CASSPVGSGGLTGELFF	TGTGCCAGCAGCCCTGTGGGGTCAGGGGGGCTCACCGGGGAGCTGTTTTTT
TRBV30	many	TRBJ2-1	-	CAWSVSEGLYNEQFF	TGTGCCTGGAGTGTATCGGAGGGTTTATACAATGAGCAGTTCTTC
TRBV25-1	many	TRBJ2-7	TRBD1	CASSAAGQGYGEQYF	TGTGCCAGCAGTGCGGCGGGACAGGGTTATGGGGAGCAGTACTTC
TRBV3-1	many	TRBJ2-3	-	CASSLSGTDTQYF	TGTGCCAGCAGCCTTTCAGGCACAGATACGCAGTATTTT
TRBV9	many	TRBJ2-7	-	CASSVGDLSYEQYF	TGTGCCAGCAGCGTAGGGGACTTATCCTACGAGCAGTACTTC
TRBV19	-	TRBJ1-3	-	CASRSGLDSEWNTIYF	TGTGCCAGTAGGTCAGGGCTGGACAGTGAGTGGAACACCATATATTTT
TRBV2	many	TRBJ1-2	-	CASIRQLRNYGYTF	TGTGCCAGCATCAGGCAATTAAGGAACTATGGCTACACCTTC
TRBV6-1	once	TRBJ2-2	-	CAVRRHGVEAGELFF	TGTGCCGTACGTCGTCATGGCGTCGAGGCCGGGGAGCTGTTTTTT
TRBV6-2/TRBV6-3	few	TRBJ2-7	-	CASSSGVDTTYEQYF	TGTGCCAGCAGTTCAGGTGTGGACACCACCTACGAGCAGTACTTC
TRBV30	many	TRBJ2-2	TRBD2	CAWSLLRGFGTGELFF	TGTGCCTGGAGTCTCCTGCGGGGGTTTGGCACCGGGGAGCTGTTTTTT
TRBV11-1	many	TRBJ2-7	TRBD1	CASSPGTAGYEQYF	TGTGCCAGCAGCCCCGGGACAGCAGGTTACGAGCAGTACTTC
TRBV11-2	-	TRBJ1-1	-	CASSPWGGIEIAEAFF	TGTGCCAGCAGCCCCTGGGGGGGTATAGAGATAGCTGAAGCTTTCTTT
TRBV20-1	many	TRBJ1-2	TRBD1	CSARDFMGDSGSYGYTF	TGCAGTGCTAGAGATTTCATGGGGGACAGCGGATCCTATGGCTACACCTTC
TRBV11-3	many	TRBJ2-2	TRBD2	CASSFAGTRGTGELFF	TGTGCCAGCAGCTTTGCCGGGACTAGAGGCACCGGGGAGCTGTTTTTT
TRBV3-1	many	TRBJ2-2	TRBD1	CASREDRGRLTGELFF	TGTGCCAGCAGGGAGGACAGGGGGCGCCTAACCGGGGAGCTGTTTTTT
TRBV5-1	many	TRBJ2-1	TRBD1	CASSQGTGDLDEQFF	TGCGCCAGCAGCCAGGGGACAGGGGATCTCGATGAGCAGTTCTTC
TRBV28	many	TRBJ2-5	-	CASSYSSLGKKTQYF	TGTGCCAGCAGTTATAGCAGTCTTGGCAAGAAGACCCAGTACTTC
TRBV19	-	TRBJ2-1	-	CASSTLPTQGTDEQFF	TGTGCCAGTAGTACCCTCCCGACCCAGGGGACGGATGAGCAGTTCTTC
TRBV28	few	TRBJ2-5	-	CASSPQAWPRRDTQYF	TGTGCCAGCAGTCCACAAGCGTGGCCACGTAGAGACACCCAGTACTTC
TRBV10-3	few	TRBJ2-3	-	CAIMTGGSTDTQYF	TGTGCCATCATGACAGGTGGGAGCACAGATACTCAGTATTTT
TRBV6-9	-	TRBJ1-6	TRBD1	CASSDGQGAGSPLHF	TGCGCCAGCAGCGATGGACAGGGGGCCGGTTCACCCCTCCACTTT
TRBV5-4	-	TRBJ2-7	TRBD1	CASIPDRVYEQYF	TGTGCCAGCATCCCCGACAGGGTCTACGAGCAGTACTTC
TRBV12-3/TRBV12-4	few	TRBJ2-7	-	CASRRPGHSYEQYF	TGTGCCAGCAGGAGGCCGGGGCACTCCTACGAGCAGTACTTC
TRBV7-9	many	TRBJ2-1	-	CASTKGASPYNEQFF	TGTGCCAGCACCAAAGGGGCTTCACCCTACAATGAGCAGTTCTTC
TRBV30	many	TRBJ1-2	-	CARSTPYGYTF	TGTGCCCGTAGCACGCCCTATGGCTACACCTTC
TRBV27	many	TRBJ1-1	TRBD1	CASSLTGHTEAFF	TGTGCCAGCAGTTTGACAGGGCACACTGAAGCTTTCTTT
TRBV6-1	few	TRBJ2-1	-	CASSEPLVNEQFF	TGTGCCAGCAGTGAGCCACTAGTGAATGAGCAGTTCTTC
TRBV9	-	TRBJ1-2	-	CASSVWGGLIYGYTF	TGTGCCAGCAGCGTATGGGGAGGGCTTATCTATGGCTACACCTTC
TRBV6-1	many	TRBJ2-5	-	CASREGKNYQETQYF	TGTGCCAGCAGAGAAGGGAAGAATTACCAAGAGACCCAGTACTTC
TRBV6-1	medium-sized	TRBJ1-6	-	CASSVVSSYNSPLHF	TGTGCCAGCAGTGTAGTTAGCTCCTATAATTCACCCCTCCACTTT